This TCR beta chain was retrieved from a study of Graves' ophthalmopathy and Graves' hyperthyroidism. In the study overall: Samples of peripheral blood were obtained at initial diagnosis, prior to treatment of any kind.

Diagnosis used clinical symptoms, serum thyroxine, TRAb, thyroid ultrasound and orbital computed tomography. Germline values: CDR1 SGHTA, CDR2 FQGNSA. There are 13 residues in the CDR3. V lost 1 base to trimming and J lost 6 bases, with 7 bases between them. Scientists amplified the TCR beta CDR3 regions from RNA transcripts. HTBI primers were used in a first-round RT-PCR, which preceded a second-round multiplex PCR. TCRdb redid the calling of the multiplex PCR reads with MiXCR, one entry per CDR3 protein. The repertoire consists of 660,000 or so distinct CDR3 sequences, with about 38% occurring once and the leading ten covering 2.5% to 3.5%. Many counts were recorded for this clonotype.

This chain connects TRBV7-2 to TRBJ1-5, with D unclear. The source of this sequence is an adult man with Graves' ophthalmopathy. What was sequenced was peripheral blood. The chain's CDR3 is CASSLGLIQPQHF. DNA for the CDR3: TGTGCCAGCAGCTTAGGGCTGATTCAGCCCCAGCATTTT. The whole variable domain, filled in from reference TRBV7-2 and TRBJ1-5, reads GAGVSQSPSNKVTEKGKDVELRCDPISGHTALYWYRQSLGQGLEFLIYFQGNSAPDKSGLPSDRFSAERTGGSVSTLTIQRTQQEDSAVYLCASSLGLIQPQHFGDGTRLSIL.